Listed here are 27 T cell receptor beta chains from one sample, sequenced in a study of cytomegalovirus exposure and HLA in healthy donors (dated by TCRdb to 2016 to 2017). Receptors were amplified or captured by the immunoSEQ multiplex PCR assay. Not all clones reach the TCRdb copy of this immuneACCESS table, which keeps in-frame sequences only. Checked studies attribute under half of the gap to unresolved V genes and leave the rest unexplained. Within this sample are over 200,000 clones, with around 86% of them counted one time only. The leading ten clones occupy approximately 2% of the sample. The sequencing input was PBMCs. These receptors came from a woman aged 18 to 35 in good health and CMV-seropositive.

The V call is TRBV9, the J call TRBJ2-1; 11 bases align to TRBD2. CDR3 length: 18 residues. The ends lost 3 bases at V and 4 bases at J; junction bases unmatched: 12. Germline V lookup: CDR1 SGDLS, CDR2 YYNGEE. The CDR3 loop is CASSEYSGRVFGYNEQFF. CDR3 sequence (DNA): TGTGCCAGCAGCGAGTATAGCGGGAGGGTTTTTGGGTACAATGAGCAGTTCTTC.

This chain uses TRBV5-1 with TRBJ1-4; 7 bases are shared with TRBD1. The CDR3 totals 15 residues. V was pared by 3 bases and J by 7 bases, with 9 bases of the junction left unmatched. Germline CDR1 is SGHRS and CDR2 is YFSETQ. CDR3: CASSYIIGTAEKLFF. CDR3 bases: TGCGCCAGCAGCTATATAATAGGGACAGCTGAAAAACTGTTTTTT.

The chain recombines TRBV18 with TRBJ2-7, with TRBD2 identical over 9 bases. Germline V gene data show CDR1 as KGHSH and CDR2 as LQKENI. With 3 bases clipped from V and 4 bases from J, the junction kept 4 bases outside the gene matches. The CDR3 sequence is 14 residues long. This CDR3 is CASSPPSGVYEQYF. The CDR3 DNA reads TGTGCCAGCTCACCGCCTAGCGGGGTTTACGAGCAGTACTTC.

This clone was picked up one time. The J gene is TRBJ2-7, the V gene TRBV27; 9 bases agree with TRBD2. CDR3 length equals 20 residues. V trimming: 6 bases; J trimming: 3 bases; junction bases outside the gene matches: 24. Germline CDR1 is MNHEY and CDR2 is SMNVEV (reference sequence). In DNA, the CDR3 is TGTGCCAGCAGCTCGTTTCCGGGAGGGCTAGCGGGGAAATGGGACTACGAGCAGTACTTC. As protein: CASSSFPGGLAGKWDYEQYF.

This clone was recorded once. V usage is TRBV10-3 and J usage is TRBJ2-1; 10 bases are a match to TRBD2. The J segment lost 7 bases and the V segment lost 2 bases, leaving 5 bases of the junction unmatched. Germline assignment: CDR1 ENHRY and CDR2 SYGVKD. There are 15 residues in the CDR3. The CDR3, as DNA: TGTGCCATCAGTGAGATCCTAGCGGGGGAGAATGAGCAGTTCTTC. Translated: CAISEILAGENEQFF.

The chain has TRBV19 and TRBJ2-2; D gene uncertain. The CDR3 is made up of 13 amino acids. V was cut by 10 bases and J by 4 bases, with 13 bases left in between. Germline V gene data show CDR1 as LNHDA and CDR2 as SQIVND (reference sequence). This CDR3 is CATSSVGTGELFF. In DNA, the CDR3 is TGTGCCACCTCCTCGGTTGGCACCGGGGAGCTGTTTTTT.

The V and J genes are TRBV6-1 and TRBJ1-1; 8 bases match TRBD1. The junction had 5 bases not matched to a gene; V was cut back by 5 bases and J by 3 bases. The CDR3 totals 14 residues. Germline loops: CDR1 MNHNS, CDR2 SASEGT. The CDR3 sequence is CASSRTGGYTEAFF. CDR3 nucleotides: TGTGCCAGCAGTCGTACAGGGGGATACACTGAAGCTTTCTTT.

The CDR3 reads CSARGIEAFF. The CDR3 DNA reads TGCAGTGCCCGAGGGATTGAAGCTTTCTTT. The gene calls are TRBV20-1 and TRBJ1-1; no definite D call. V was cut by 6 bases and J by 7 bases, with 9 bases left in between. This CDR3 has 10 residues. Germline V gives CDR1 DFQATT, CDR2 SNEGSKA (reference sequence).

The chain recombines TRBV5-1 with TRBJ2-7, with D unclear. Germline loops: CDR1 SGHRS, CDR2 YFSETQ. This CDR3 has 12 residues. With 1 base removed from V and 3 bases from J, the gap between germline ends came to 5 bases. Here the CDR3 reads CASSLSRYEQYF. The CDR3 DNA follows: TGCGCCAGCAGCTTGTCTCGCTACGAGCAGTACTTC.

The chain carries TRBV6-5 and TRBJ2-7; TRBD2 matches at 9 bases. The CDR3 is 14 amino acids. V shed 0 bases, J shed 10 bases, and the junction held 7 bases outside the gene matches. CDR1 MNHEY and CDR2 SVGAGI come from the germline V gene. The CDR3 DNA is TGTGCCAGCAGTTACTCGGTGGGTAGCGGGAGCCAGTACTTC. Its translation: CASSYSVGSGSQYF.

The chain joins TRBV2 to TRBJ1-3; maybe TRBD1 (5 bases). The V end lost 4 bases, the J end lost 10 bases, and 11 bases lay between the germline ends. Looked up from germline, CDR1 is SNHLY and CDR2 is FYNNEI. This CDR3 is built from 12 residues. The CDR3 region has the DNA TGTGCCAGCAGTGGGGCGGGGGGGACCATATATTTT. This codes for CASSGAGGTIYF.

This clone was observed a single time. The rearrangement joins TRBV10-1 to TRBJ1-2, with D unresolved. Deletions cut 9 bases from V and 6 bases from J, with 26 bases between. The V gene's germline CDR1 is WNHNN and CDR2 SYGVQD (reference sequence). This CDR3 spans 16 amino acids. The CDR3 coding sequence is TGCGCCAGAGTGAGGCGGGATGTCAGAGTAAAGGATGGCTACACCTTC. Encoded protein: CARVRRDVRVKDGYTF.

The chain recombines TRBV9 with TRBJ2-7, with a tentative D call TRBD2 (7 bases). Germline values: CDR1 SGDLS, CDR2 YYNGEE. CDR3 length: 13 residues. The V gene lost 2 bases and the J gene lost 7 bases, with 13 bases spanning the gap. CDR3 sequence (DNA): TGTGCCAGCAGCGTCCGGGGGGCGGGGGAGCAGTACTTC. Translation gives CASSVRGAGEQYF. Full variable domain (remainder filled in from reference TRBV9 and TRBJ2-7): DSGVTQTPKHLITATGQRVTLRCSPRSGDLSVYWYQQSLDQGLQFLIQYYNGEERAKGNILERFSAQQFPDLHSELNLSSLELGDSALYFCASSVRGAGEQYFGPGTRLTVT.

The V gene is TRBV5-1, the J gene TRBJ1-2; D ambiguous. From germline, CDR1 is SGHRS and CDR2 YFSETQ. Trimming took 8 bases from V and 1 from J, leaving 9 bases between them. CDR3 length: 12 amino acids. The DNA for the CDR3 is TGCGCCAGGTTACTTGTTAACTATGGCTACACCTTC. This translates into CARLLVNYGYTF.

This clone was seen a single time. The chain recombines TRBV18 with TRBJ2-3; maybe TRBD1 (5 bases). Germline CDR1 and CDR2: KGHSH and LQKENI. CDR3 length equals 14 residues. Trimming left V 6 bases short and J 6 bases short, with 16 bases between. CDR3: CASSPAGASDTQYF. CDR3 nucleotide sequence: TGTGCCAGCTCCCCCGCTGGGGCATCGGATACGCAGTATTTT.

This clone was recorded once. The V and J genes are TRBV7-9 and TRBJ1-1; D remains ambiguous. The germline V gene has CDR1 SEHNR and CDR2 FQNEAQ (reference sequence). Trimming pared 3 bases from V and 2 bases from J, leaving 7 bases between. This CDR3 contains 13 residues. CDR3 in DNA: TGTGCCAGCAGCTTGGAGGGAAACACTGAAGCTTTCTTT. This translates into CASSLEGNTEAFF. The full variable domain, in which reference TRBV7-9 and TRBJ1-1 provide the parts outside the CDR3, is DTGVSQNPRHKITKRGQNVTFRCDPISEHNRLYWYRQTLGQGPEFLTYFQNEAQLEKSRLLSDRFSAERPKGSFSTLEIQRTEQGDSAMYLCASSLEGNTEAFFGQGTRLTVV.

This clone showed up just a few times. The V call is TRBV28, the J call TRBJ1-2; maybe TRBD1 (5 bases). The V gene's germline CDR1 is MDHEN and CDR2 SYDVKM. With 4 bases removed from V and 5 bases from J, the gap between germline ends came to 14 bases. The CDR3 runs to 14 residues. The CDR3 loop reads CASSSYRGRYGYTF. Written as DNA, the CDR3 is TGTGCCAGCAGTTCGTACCGGGGGAGATATGGCTACACCTTC.

The chain carries TRBV5-6 and TRBJ2-4, with 8 bases identical to TRBD1. This CDR3 contains 16 residues. After removal of 4 bases from V and 2 bases from J, the junction contained 8 bases not matched to a gene. Germline V lookup: CDR1 SGHDT, CDR2 YYEEEE. The CDR3 DNA reads TGTGCCAGCAGCGATCCGGACAGGGACCCCAAAAACATTCAGTACTTC. Amino acids: CASSDPDRDPKNIQYF.

This chain links TRBV6-5 with TRBJ1-3; weak D call: TRBD1 (6 bases). CDR3 length: 14 amino acids. Per germline, CDR1 MNHEY and CDR2 SVGAGI. V lost 7 bases to trimming and J lost 7 bases, with 17 bases between them. This chain's CDR3 is CASTPGPDRNTIYF. CDR3 coding DNA: TGTGCCAGCACTCCGGGGCCAGACAGGAACACCATATATTTT.

Only one count was recorded for this clone. This chain connects TRBV5-4 to TRBJ2-5; 10 bases map to TRBD2. V was clipped by 0 bases and J by 3 bases; unmatched bases: 2. The CDR3 covers 15 residues. Germline CDR1 is SGHNT and CDR2 is YYREEE (reference sequence). The CDR3 spells CASSLGTSGEETQYF. CDR3 sequence (DNA): TGTGCCAGCAGCTTGGGGACTAGCGGTGAAGAGACCCAGTACTTC.

This clone occurred once. The V gene is TRBV7-2, the J gene TRBJ1-2; a possible D gene is TRBD1 (6 bases). The V end was cut by 3 bases, the J end by 6 bases, with 8 bases between. The CDR3 sequence is 12 residues long. The V gene's germline CDR1 is SGHTA and CDR2 FQGNSA. The CDR3 here is CASSFRTDGYTF. The CDR3 region has the DNA TGTGCCAGCAGCTTTAGGACAGATGGCTACACCTTC.

The V gene is TRBV29-1, the J gene TRBJ1-2; D may be TRBD1 (5 bases). The germline CDR1 and CDR2 sequences are SQVTM and ANQGSEA. The CDR3 covers 17 residues. V lost 4 bases, J lost 2 bases, and 23 bases lay in between. The DNA for the CDR3 is TGCAGCGTTGTAAAAAAGGGGAAGCGTTCCCTAAACTATGGCTACACCTTC. Translated, it gives CSVVKKGKRSLNYGYTF.

CDR3 coding DNA: TGCGCCAGCAGCCCAGATTCTGACAGGGCTAATACCAATGGCTACACCTTC. Translation: CASSPDSDRANTNGYTF. The chain couples TRBV5-1 to TRBJ1-2; 7 positions agree with TRBD1. The CDR3 is made up of 17 amino acids. Trimming took 4 bases from V and 6 from J; bases not matched to a gene: 18. CDR1 is SGHRS, CDR2 YFSETQ, per germline.

The J gene is TRBJ1-1, the V gene TRBV7-8; 7 bases line up with TRBD1. V lost 5 bases and J lost 3; bases outside the gene matches: 9. The germline CDR1 and CDR2 sequences are SGHVS and FQNEAQ. The CDR3 extends over 15 amino acids. CDR3 coding DNA: TGTGCCAGCAGCAAAAGGGGACAGCATTACACTGAAGCTTTCTTT. This translates into CASSKRGQHYTEAFF.

The V and J genes are TRBV15 and TRBJ2-1; tentatively, D is TRBD2 (5 bases). The CDR3 totals 12 residues. Trimming removed 1 base from V and 9 bases from J, with 7 bases in between. CDR1 LNHNV and CDR2 YYDKDF come from the germline V gene (reference sequence). The CDR3 bases are TGTGCCACCAGCAGAGTAGGAGGTGAGCAGTTCTTC. It is translated as CATSRVGGEQFF.

This clone was recorded once. The rearrangement joins TRBV6-1 to TRBJ2-1; 9 nucleotides align to TRBD1. Looked up from germline, CDR1 is MNHNS and CDR2 is SASEGT. With 7 bases clipped from V and 10 bases from J, the junction kept 14 bases outside the gene matches. This CDR3 has 15 residues. The CDR3 sequence is CASTGRTGDLEEQFF. The CDR3 DNA reads TGTGCCAGCACCGGGAGGACAGGGGACCTTGAGGAGCAGTTCTTC.

In DNA, the CDR3 is TGTGCCAGTAGTTTAGGACTAGCGGGGACATACAATGAGCAGTTCTTC. Translated: CASSLGLAGTYNEQFF. The genes are TRBV19 and TRBJ2-1, with 12 bases identical to TRBD2. The germline V gene has CDR1 LNHDA and CDR2 SQIVND (reference sequence). Germline trimming cut 5 bases from V and 4 bases from J; bases unmatched to any gene: 6. The CDR3 has 16 residues.